These 31 T cell receptor beta chains originate from one sample sequenced in a study of T cells in localized non-small cell lung cancer. The repertoire was sequenced with immunoSEQ multiplex PCR; TCRdb's copy has only in-frame clones and lacks some. In the table there are 3,000 or so clones, over 25% of which are singletons. This specimen consisted of lung tumor tissue, obtained before any cancer treatment. These receptors all come from a male donor at least 60 years old with stage III lung adenocarcinoma.

The rearrangement uses TRBV10-1 and TRBJ2-7; 7 bases are shared with TRBD1. Per the germline V gene, CDR1 is WNHNN and CDR2 is SYGVQD (reference sequence). This CDR3 is built from 17 residues. Germline trimming cut 3 bases from V and 0 bases from J; bases unmatched to any gene: 11. The CDR3 region is CASSEFSATGPSYEQYF. CDR3 DNA: TGCGCCAGCAGTGAATTTTCCGCGACAGGGCCCTCCTACGAGCAGTACTTC.

CDR3 DNA sequence: TGTGCCAGCAGTGAAGCGGGGACAGGTCGAACTGAAGCTTTCTTT. As protein: CASSEAGTGRTEAFF. The J gene is TRBJ1-1, the V gene TRBV6-1; TRBD1 matches at 8 bases. This CDR3 is built from 15 residues. CDR1 and CDR2 (germline): MNHNS, SASEGT. With V trimmed by 0 bases and J by 5 bases, 5 bases remained unmatched.

The rearrangement uses TRBV28 and TRBJ1-1; D is ambiguous. This CDR3 spans 17 amino acids. V lost 1 base to trimming and J lost 6 bases, with 21 bases between them. Germline V gene sequence: CDR1 MDHEN, CDR2 SYDVKM. CDR3 in DNA: TGTGCCAGCAGTTTATACTTCGTCGACTCAAGATCCCCTGAAGCTTTCTTT. It is translated as CASSLYFVDSRSPEAFF.

The chain has TRBV29-1 and TRBJ2-1, with unresolved D. The length of the CDR3 is 12 residues. V was pared by 2 bases and J by 4 bases, with 6 bases between. CDR1 is SQVTM, CDR2 ANQGSEA, per germline. In DNA form, the CDR3 reads TGCAGCGTTGAACGCAGTTACAATGAGCAGTTCTTC. Translating gives CSVERSYNEQFF.

The chain combines TRBV4-1 with TRBJ2-1; TRBD2 matches 7 bases. This CDR3 contains 14 residues. J gave up 7 bases and V 4 bases, and 7 bases lay outside the gene matches. CDR1 MGHRA and CDR2 YSYEKL come from the germline V gene. The CDR3 DNA is TGCGCCAGCAGCCCCGGGAGGAGTTGGAATGAGCAGTTCTTC. Protein product: CASSPGRSWNEQFF.

The chain employs TRBV29-1 and TRBJ2-6, with 9 bases lining up with TRBD1. This CDR3 is 16 amino acids long. Trimming took 4 bases from V and 2 from J; bases not matched to a gene: 6. Germline lookup yields CDR1 SQVTM and CDR2 ANQGSEA. The CDR3 DNA is TGCAGCGTTGTGGGACAGGGAACCCCTGGGGCCAACGTCCTGACTTTC. Translated, it gives CSVVGQGTPGANVLTF.

The chain combines TRBV6-8 with TRBJ2-3; D remains unclear. Trimming pared 6 bases from V and 2 bases from J, leaving 15 bases between. This CDR3 has 15 residues. Germline V gene lookup returns CDR1 MNHGY and CDR2 SAAAGT. The CDR3 DNA sequence: TGTGCCAGCAGACCCGCCATATGGGCCACAGATACGCAGTATTTT. Its protein product is CASRPAIWATDTQYF.

This clone was detected a few times. The read stops 1 residue short of the end of the CDR3; the missing end is completed from the germline J gene. J is TRBJ1-6 and V is TRBV6-1; D gene ambiguous. CDR3 length equals 15 residues. V was trimmed by 0 bases and J by 5 bases, leaving 8 bases between them. CDR1 and CDR2 (germline): MNHNS, SASEGT. The CDR3 bases that were read are TGTGCCAGCAGTGAAGCAGGGTTCCATAATTCACCCCTCCAC. It encodes CASSEAGFHNSPLH. The whole CDR3 sequence is CASSEAGFHNSPLHF.

By frequency in the sample, this clone is medium-sized (0.01 to 0.1%). The chain combines TRBV6-8 with TRBJ2-1; 8 bases line up with TRBD1. Germline CDR1 is MNHGY and CDR2 is SAAAGT. With 6 bases clipped from V and 7 bases from J, the junction kept 11 bases outside the gene matches. The CDR3 runs to 15 residues. The CDR3 DNA reads TGTGCCAGCAGAGTTGGACAGGGACTTTGGAATGAGCAGTTCTTC. This translates into CASRVGQGLWNEQFF.

The table lists this clone with a few counts. V is TRBV9 and J is TRBJ1-1; no clear D gene. V lost 5 bases and J lost 0, with 11 bases in between. In germline, CDR1 is SGDLS, CDR2 YYNGEE. This CDR3 is 14 amino acids long. CDR3 bases: TGTGCCAGCAGTGAGGGCCTCATGAACACTGAAGCTTTCTTT. Its protein product is CASSEGLMNTEAFF.

This clone showed up just a few times. The V call is TRBV5-1, the J call TRBJ2-2; tentative D call: TRBD1 (6 bases). The CDR3 totals 17 residues. Germline loops: CDR1 SGHRS, CDR2 YFSETQ. Trimming pared 0 bases from V and 1 base from J, leaving 13 bases between. The CDR3: CASSLATRTVNTGELFF. DNA for the CDR3: TGCGCCAGCAGCTTGGCCACTCGGACAGTGAACACCGGGGAGCTGTTTTTT. Supplemented by reference TRBV5-1 and TRBJ2-2, the full variable domain reads KAGVTQTPRYLIKTRGQQVTLSCSPISGHRSVSWYQQTPGQGLQFLFEYFSETQRNKGNFPGRFSGRQFSNSRSEMNVSTLELGDSALYLCASSLATRTVNTGELFFGEGSRLTVL.

Judged by abundance, this clone is medium-sized. The chain combines TRBV6-8 with TRBJ2-3; D not certain. Germline CDR1 is MNHGY and CDR2 is SAAAGT. Trimming shortened V by 6 bases and J by 3 bases, and 7 bases separated the two germline ends. The CDR3 sequence is 12 residues long. CDR3 sequence (DNA): TGTGCCAGCAGGGATCCAACAGATACGCAGTATTTT. Translated: CASRDPTDTQYF.

This clone was counted only a few times. The V gene is TRBV19, the J gene TRBJ2-1; 8 bases match TRBD2. Germline V gene sequence: CDR1 LNHDA, CDR2 SQIVND (reference sequence). With 3 bases clipped from V and 7 bases from J, the junction kept 5 bases outside the gene matches. The CDR3 runs to 14 residues. The DNA of the CDR3 is TGTGCCAGTAGTATGGGCGCGGGAGGTAATGAGCAGTTCTTC. Protein sequence: CASSMGAGGNEQFF.

The chain couples TRBV6-8 to TRBJ2-5; a possible D gene is TRBD1 (5 bases). The CDR3 is made up of 12 amino acids. The V end was cut by 7 bases, the J end by 1 base, with 7 bases between. Germline CDR1 and CDR2: MNHGY and SAAAGT. CDR3 nucleotides: TGTGCCAGCACCGACAGCCAAGAGACCCAGTACTTC. The encoded protein is CASTDSQETQYF.

Only a few counts were recorded for this clone. The chain joins TRBV28 to TRBJ2-5; D is ambiguous. Trimming removed 5 bases from V and 8 bases from J, with 12 bases in between. Germline loops: CDR1 MDHEN, CDR2 SYDVKM. The CDR3 contains 12 residues. CDR3 loop: CASSPHPYTQYF. CDR3 sequence (DNA): TGTGCCAGCAGTCCCCACCCCTACACCCAGTACTTC.

The V gene is TRBV11-3, the J gene TRBJ2-7, with D unresolved. Germline V gene lookup returns CDR1 SGHNT and CDR2 YENEEA. CDR3 length equals 14 residues. V was shortened by 5 bases and J by 0 bases, with 11 bases between the two germline ends. CDR3 amino acids: CASSPIQGSYEQYF. CDR3 DNA sequence: TGTGCCAGCAGCCCGATACAAGGCTCCTACGAGCAGTACTTC.

V usage is TRBV19 and J usage is TRBJ2-3, with 8 positions matching TRBD1. The ends lost 4 bases at V and 1 base at J; junction bases unmatched: 7. Germline V gives CDR1 LNHDA, CDR2 SQIVND (reference sequence). The CDR3 length is 16 residues. CDR3 sequence reads: CASSTGQGGGTDTQYF. CDR3 bases: TGTGCCAGTAGTACCGGACAGGGTGGGGGCACAGATACGCAGTATTTT.

This clone was seen a few times. The chain links TRBV6-8 to TRBJ2-1; D remains ambiguous. Germline V gene sequence: CDR1 MNHGY, CDR2 SAAAGT. CDR3 length: 14 amino acids. V lost 8 bases and J 0 bases, leaving 11 bases between the germline ends. This CDR3 reads CASSKESSYNEQFF. CDR3 DNA sequence: TGTGCCAGCTCCAAGGAGAGCTCCTACAATGAGCAGTTCTTC.

The rearrangement uses TRBV11-3 and TRBJ1-4, with TRBD1 matching 10 bases. Germline V CDR1 and CDR2: SGHNT, YENEEA. This CDR3 contains 16 residues. Trimming removed 5 bases from V and 3 bases from J; junction bases left unmatched: 6. The DNA for the CDR3 is TGTGCCAGCAGCGAGACAGGGGGCGTACCTAATGAAAAACTGTTTTTT. Protein sequence: CASSETGGVPNEKLFF.

By share of the sample, this clone is medium-sized. The rearrangement links TRBV11-3 to TRBJ2-7, with TRBD1 identical over 7 bases. The germline gives CDR1 SGHNT, CDR2 YENEEA. Trimming at V came to 3 bases and at J to 3 bases, leaving 8 bases not matched to a gene. The CDR3 is 15 amino acids. The CDR3 DNA sequence: TGTGCCAGCAGCTTCGACAGGGTCGGCTACTACGAGCAGTACTTC. Residues: CASSFDRVGYYEQYF.

The rearrangement links TRBV2 to TRBJ2-7; weak D call: TRBD2 (5 bases). The germline gives CDR1 SNHLY, CDR2 FYNNEI. V lost 1 base to trimming and J lost 4 bases, with 8 bases between them. The CDR3 extends over 13 amino acids. The CDR3 sequence: CASSEDGGYEQYF. The CDR3 DNA sequence: TGTGCCAGCAGTGAAGACGGAGGATACGAGCAGTACTTC.

The rearrangement joins TRBV9 to TRBJ1-3; no reliable D call. The length of the CDR3 is 17 residues. Trimming took off 0 bases at V and 0 bases at J, with 13 bases between the two ends. The germline CDR1 and CDR2 sequences are SGDLS and YYNGEE. In nucleotides, the CDR3 is TGTGCCAGCAGCGTAGAAATGGTTTCGGGCTCTGGAAACACCATATATTTT. Amino acid sequence: CASSVEMVSGSGNTIYF.

Concerning this clone itself: The same CDR3 arises from other DNA sequences in this sample as well. The chain has TRBV5-1 and TRBJ2-3; possible D gene TRBD1, 6 bases. This CDR3 is built from 15 residues. CDR1 and CDR2 (germline): SGHRS, YFSETQ. V gave up 0 bases and J gave up 0 bases, with 8 bases separating them. CDR3 sequence reads: CASSLGGPSTDTQYF. The CDR3, as DNA: TGCGCCAGCAGCTTGGGGGGGCCTAGCACAGATACGCAGTATTTT.

By its share, this clone is large (0.1 to 1%). This chain connects TRBV19 to TRBJ2-3; D call uncertain. Per the germline V gene, CDR1 is LNHDA and CDR2 is SQIVND (reference sequence). The CDR3 consists of 12 residues. Trimming took off 6 bases at V and 5 bases at J, with 9 bases between the two ends. In DNA form, the CDR3 reads TGTGCCAGTAGACAGTCGGGAGATACGCAGTATTTT. Its translation is CASRQSGDTQYF.

This chain's CDR3 is CASTPGRGTGNEQFF. CDR3 coding DNA: TGTGCCAGTACCCCGGGCCGGGGGACGGGCAATGAGCAGTTCTTC. The chain has TRBV19 and TRBJ2-1; D possibly corresponds to TRBD2 (6 bases). The germline gives CDR1 LNHDA, CDR2 SQIVND (reference sequence). This CDR3 spans 15 amino acids. The V end was cut by 7 bases, the J end by 6 bases, with 19 bases between.

The chain couples TRBV30 to TRBJ1-2, with D possibly matching TRBD1 (5 bases). Germline CDR1 reads GTSNPN; CDR2 reads SVGIG (reference sequence). This CDR3 is 11 amino acids long. Trimming cost V 8 bases and J 8 bases, with 15 bases left between them. The CDR3 DNA is TGTGCCGGAGGGACCCTAAGGGGCTACACCTTC. This sequence encodes CAGGTLRGYTF.

The chain employs TRBV30 and TRBJ1-1; D is unclear. Germline CDR1 and CDR2: GTSNPN and SVGIG (reference sequence). Trimming took 5 bases from V and 4 from J, leaving 8 bases between them. CDR3 size: 11 residues. This CDR3 is CAWSPGTEAFF. DNA for the CDR3: TGTGCCTGGTCCCCGGGCACTGAAGCTTTCTTT.

This clone was seen more than once but under ten times. The rearrangement links TRBV9 to TRBJ2-7, with 9 positions matching TRBD2. V shed 4 bases and J 4 bases; nucleotides not matched to a gene: 9. CDR3 length: 15 residues. Germline-derived CDR1 and CDR2 are SGDLS and YYNGEE. The CDR3 region is CASSRGLAGNYEQYF. CDR3 in DNA: TGTGCCAGCAGCCGAGGGCTAGCGGGAAATTACGAGCAGTACTTC.

This clone was counted between two and nine times. The V and J genes are TRBV11-3 and TRBJ1-1; D is ambiguous. The V end lost 4 bases, the J end lost 1 base, and 16 bases lay between the germline ends. Germline-derived CDR1 and CDR2 are SGHNT and YENEEA. The CDR3 runs to 16 residues. In nucleotides, the CDR3 is TGTGCCAGCAGCTCTTTTGTAGGCGCCACGAACACTGAAGCTTTCTTT. Its protein is CASSSFVGATNTEAFF.

The chain combines TRBV6-8 with TRBJ1-4; TRBD1 aligns across 9 bases. V shed 5 bases and J 4 bases; nucleotides not matched to a gene: 14. CDR3 size: 18 residues. Germline CDR1 is MNHGY and CDR2 is SAAAGT. CDR3 region: CASSDRTGATVGNEKLFF. The CDR3 DNA reads TGTGCCAGCAGTGATCGGACAGGGGCCACCGTGGGTAATGAAAAACTGTTTTTT.

By share of the sample, this clone is medium-sized. CDR3 in amino acids: CASSFGLAGGETQYF. CDR3 bases: TGTGCCAGCAGCTTCGGACTAGCGGGGGGAGAGACCCAGTACTTC. The J gene is TRBJ2-5, the V gene TRBV11-3, with 14 nucleotides matching TRBD2. In germline, CDR1 is SGHNT, CDR2 YENEEA. V shed 3 bases, J shed 4 bases, and the junction held 1 base outside the gene matches. The CDR3 covers 15 residues.